These T cell receptor beta chains were read from a single sample in a study of radiation and T cells in renal cell carcinoma. Libraries were prepared by immunoSEQ multiplex PCR; TCRdb keeps only in-frame clonotypes and omits some of them. Seen here are some 81,000 clones, roughly nine tenths observed once, and the top ten hold around 6%. The input for sequencing was blood, taken from a patient whose treatment included radiotherapy and nephrectomy. All receptors derive from a woman in her sixties or seventies with renal cell carcinoma. Each CDR3 is given with its conserved first and last residue. The order of the fields is V gene, CDR3 protein.

V: TRBV15; CDR3: CATSRDLGATGELFF
V: TRBV4-3; CDR3: CASSQDNGRNFGYTF
V: TRBV28; CDR3: CASAAGEVEKLFF
V: TRBV30; CDR3: CARGTSGGASYNEQFF
V: TRBV5-4; CDR3: CASSPAGTANYGYTF
V: TRBV2; CDR3: CASSERWGAYGYTF
V: TRBV11-1; CDR3: CASSPVGRTGELFF
V: TRBV10-3; CDR3: CAISLSGGDTSTDTQYF
V: TRBV5-1; CDR3: CASSLAVNYGYTF
V: TRBV5-1; CDR3: CASSLVGDSNQPQHF
V: TRBV7-2; CDR3: CASSFGGAREQYF
V: TRBV5-4; CDR3: CASSRFGGGGYNEQFF
V: TRBV6-5; CDR3: CASRGGRGNQPQHF
V: TRBV6-5; CDR3: CASSYSTGGGSYGYTF
V: TRBV9; CDR3: CASSVGTDSTYEQYF
V: TRBV6-5; CDR3: CASGSPQERGGETQYF
V: TRBV11-1; CDR3: CASSSRTGANVLTF
V: TRBV9; CDR3: CASSVGSSSGTGELFF
V: TRBV5-5; CDR3: CASSLGTGGYPYEQYF
V: TRBV2; CDR3: CASRLLRTSGTLPPKGQFF
V: TRBV5-4; CDR3: CASSLKAGGWFNEQFF
V: TRBV19; CDR3: CASRTSGGAGEQFF
V: TRBV28; CDR3: CASSPTGALQPQHF
V: TRBV9; CDR3: CASSVAPQEYEQYF
V: TRBV28; CDR3: CASSNPNNNYEQYF
V: TRBV5-1; CDR3: CASSPTGQGVGYTF
V: TRBV5-6; CDR3: CASSSKYRGFAKNIQYF
V: TRBV6-5; CDR3: CASNPGTGRGDTQYF
V: TRBV28; CDR3: CASSRPAKNIQYF